Below are 18 T cell receptor beta chains sequenced from a single sample in a study of blood T cell repertoires in COVID-19 (dated by TCRdb to about 2020). The library was built by means of the immunoSEQ multiplex PCR assay. TCRdb holds this immuneACCESS table with in-frame rearrangements only. Some clones are missing; in checked studies, unresolved V genes explain under half, and the rest has no known cause. The sample yields 350,000 or so clones; about 92% were counted once. The ten largest clones capture under 20% of the sample. The sequencing sample was made of PBMCs or T cells enriched from blood (not recorded which). Receptor source: a woman between 25 and 40 years old who had recovered from COVID-19.

Only a few counts were recorded for this clone. This chain uses TRBV11-3 with TRBJ2-6, with D maybe TRBD2 (5 bases). V lost 0 bases and J 0 bases, leaving 15 bases between the germline ends. Germline CDR1 is SGHNT and CDR2 is YENEEA. CDR3 length equals 19 residues. As DNA, the CDR3 is TGTGCCAGCAGCTTAGATGGGAGCCTAGGCAGCTCTGGGGCCAACGTCCTGACTTTC. Protein sequence: CASSLDGSLGSSGANVLTF.

The chain couples TRBV24-1 to TRBJ1-2, with 7 positions matching TRBD1. The CDR3 has 14 amino acids. The germline V gene has CDR1 KGHDR and CDR2 SFDVKD. Trimming cost V 3 bases and J 3 bases; bases outside gene matches: 3. DNA for the CDR3: TGTGCCACCAGTGATCCCCAGGGGGACTATGGCTACACCTTC. Amino acid sequence: CATSDPQGDYGYTF.

This clone was observed a single time. The rearrangement uses TRBV28 and TRBJ1-6; TRBD1 aligns across 8 bases. The CDR3 is 15 residues long. The germline CDR1 and CDR2 sequences are MDHEN and SYDVKM. Trimming cost V 6 bases and J 8 bases; bases outside gene matches: 9. CDR3 residues: CASRSPQGVDSPLHF. CDR3 in DNA: TGTGCCAGCAGGTCCCCACAGGGGGTTGATTCACCCCTCCACTTT.

J is TRBJ1-1 and V is TRBV16; TRBD1 matches at 8 bases. The CDR3 is made up of 15 amino acids. Trimming removed 4 bases from V and 5 bases from J; junction bases left unmatched: 9. In germline, CDR1 is KGHSY, CDR2 FQNENV. The CDR3, as DNA: TGTGCCAGCAGCCCTAACGGCCGGACAGGGACTGAAGCTTTCTTT. Translating it yields CASSPNGRTGTEAFF. Full variable domain (remainder filled in from reference TRBV16 and TRBJ1-1): GEEVAQTPKHLVRGEGQKAKLYCAPIKGHSYVFWYQQVLKNEFKFLISFQNENVFDETGMPKERFSAKCLPNSPCSLEIQATKLEDSAVYFCASSPNGRTGTEAFFGQGTRLTVV.

This clone was seen more than once but under ten times. In the same sample, other DNA sequences code for this CDR3. In DNA, the CDR3 is TGTGCCAGCAGCTTAGCCGCTACCTACGAGCAGTACTTC. This translates into CASSLAATYEQYF. V is TRBV7-8 and J is TRBJ2-7; D ambiguous. V lost 0 bases, J lost 2 bases, and 5 bases lay in between. This CDR3 has 13 amino acids. The V gene's germline CDR1 is SGHVS and CDR2 FQNEAQ.

The chain links TRBV6-6 to TRBJ1-6; D is possibly TRBD1 (6 bases). V shed 2 bases and J shed 5 bases, with 10 bases lying between them. There are 15 residues in the CDR3. Per germline, CDR1 MNHNY and CDR2 SVGAGI (reference sequence). CDR3 sequence: CASSYPTGNNSPLHF. The CDR3 coding sequence is TGTGCCAGCAGTTACCCCACAGGGAATAATTCACCCCTCCACTTT.

The V and J genes are TRBV7-8 and TRBJ1-3; TRBD1 matches at 10 bases. V was pared by 7 bases and J by 4 bases, with 1 base of the junction left unmatched. CDR3 length equals 13 residues. Germline V lookup: CDR1 SGHVS, CDR2 FQNEAQ. In DNA, the CDR3 is TGTGCCAGCAAGACAGGGGGCGGAAACACCATATATTTT. Translating it yields CASKTGGGNTIYF.

The table lists this clone with a count of one. The gene calls are TRBV10-3 and TRBJ1-6, with D unclear. The CDR3 totals 15 residues. Germline V lookup: CDR1 ENHRY, CDR2 SYGVKD. V was pared by 3 bases and J by 7 bases, with 13 bases between. This CDR3 reads CAISDQVVPNSPLHF. Here the CDR3 DNA reads TGTGCCATCAGTGATCAGGTGGTACCGAATTCACCCCTCCACTTT.

The chain combines TRBV7-2 with TRBJ1-3; the D is unclear. This CDR3 comprises 17 residues. The germline V and J ends were trimmed by 2 bases and 3 bases, with 17 bases remaining between them. Germline CDR1 and CDR2: SGHTA and FQGNSA. CDR3 loop: CASSLQYSGEGGNTIYF. The CDR3 bases are TGTGCCAGCAGCTTACAATACAGTGGAGAGGGTGGAAACACCATATATTTT. Based on the CDR3 plus reference TRBV7-2 and TRBJ1-3, the full variable domain is GAGVSQSPSNKVTEKGKDVELRCDPISGHTALYWYRQSLGQGLEFLIYFQGNSAPDKSGLPSDRFSAERTGGSVSTLTIQRTQQEDSAVYLCASSLQYSGEGGNTIYFGEGSWLTVV.

This clone was counted once. The chain couples TRBV19 to TRBJ1-5; 7 nucleotides agree with TRBD1. Germline CDR1 reads LNHDA; CDR2 reads SQIVND (reference sequence). The junction had 6 bases not matched to a gene; V was cut back by 6 bases and J by 1 base. This CDR3 is 15 amino acids long. CDR3 loop: CASRKDRVSNQPQHF. The CDR3 nucleotides read TGTGCCAGTAGAAAAGACAGGGTAAGCAATCAGCCCCAGCATTTT. Full variable domain (rest looked up from reference TRBV19 and TRBJ1-5): DGGITQSPKYLFRKEGQNVTLSCEQNLNHDAMYWYRQDPGQGLRLIYYSQIVNDFQKGDIAEGYSVSREKKESFPLTVTSAQKNPTAFYLCASRKDRVSNQPQHFGDGTRLSIL.

This clone showed up just once. The chain uses TRBV27 and TRBJ2-1; D is perhaps TRBD2 (6 bases). The ends were cut back, 6 bases at V and 3 bases at J, with 9 bases in the middle. This CDR3 has 13 amino acids. The germline gives CDR1 MNHEY, CDR2 SMNVEV (reference sequence). CDR3: CASRGGDYNEQFF. The CDR3 bases are TGTGCCAGCAGAGGCGGGGACTACAATGAGCAGTTCTTC.

The chain's CDR3 is CAATNEKLFF. The CDR3, as DNA: TGCGCAGCAACTAATGAAAAACTGTTTTTT. The chain is built from TRBV20-1 and TRBJ1-4; D not certain. CDR1 DFQATT and CDR2 SNEGSKA come from the germline V gene (reference sequence). The CDR3 sequence is 10 residues long.

Written as DNA, the CDR3 is TGTGCCAGCACCCCTAGCGGGGGGGGCGAGCAGTACTTC. Translation: CASTPSGGGEQYF. J is TRBJ2-7 and V is TRBV28; 12 bases are a match to TRBD2. Germline CDR1 and CDR2: MDHEN and SYDVKM. This CDR3 has 13 residues. The ends lost 7 bases at V and 6 bases at J; junction bases unmatched: 4.

The gene calls are TRBV3-1 (or the pseudogene TRBV3-2) and TRBJ2-1, with TRBD1 matching over 9 bases. From germline, CDR1 is LGHDT and CDR2 YNNKEL (reference sequence). The CDR3 runs 15 residues. The junction had 8 bases not matched to a gene; V was cut back by 3 bases and J by 8 bases. In nucleotides, the CDR3 is TGTGCCAGCAGCCACCGGGGACAGGGAAACGATGAGCAGTTCTTC. Its translation is CASSHRGQGNDEQFF.

V usage is TRBV18 and J usage is TRBJ2-1; D is possibly TRBD2 (6 bases). The V end lost 2 bases, the J end lost 3 bases, and 8 bases lay between the germline ends. Germline V gives CDR1 KGHSH, CDR2 LQKENI. The CDR3 loop spans 14 amino acids. The CDR3 DNA follows: TGTGCCAGCTCACCAAGTAGCGGCTACAATGAGCAGTTCTTC. Translated, it gives CASSPSSGYNEQFF.

This rearrangement joins TRBV18 to TRBJ1-4; D gene uncertain. Trimming removed 1 base from V and 8 bases from J, with 14 bases in between. CDR3 length equals 15 residues. Germline-derived CDR1 and CDR2 are KGHSH and LQKENI. CDR3 bases: TGTGCCAGCTCACCACAAGGAGATGGAGGCGAAAAACTGTTTTTT. Residues: CASSPQGDGGEKLFF. The whole variable domain, filled in from reference TRBV18 and TRBJ1-4, reads NAGVMQNPRHLVRRRGQEARLRCSPMKGHSHVYWYRQLPEEGLKFMVYLQKENIIDESGMPKERFSAEFPKEGPSILRIQQVVRGDSAAYFCASSPQGDGGEKLFFGSGTQLSVL.

V and J are TRBV7-2 and TRBJ2-3; the D gene is possibly TRBD2 (6 bases). The germline V gene has CDR1 SGHTA and CDR2 FQGNSA. Deletions cut 1 base from V and 2 bases from J, with 10 bases between. The CDR3 sequence is 15 residues long. This CDR3 is CASSLVAGFTDTQYF. The CDR3 coding sequence is TGTGCCAGCAGCTTAGTGGCGGGATTCACAGATACGCAGTATTTT.

The chain is built from TRBV7-2 and TRBJ1-1; weak D call: TRBD1 (5 bases). V was shortened by 3 bases and J by 4 bases, with 12 bases between the two germline ends. This CDR3 contains 14 residues. From germline, CDR1 is SGHTA and CDR2 FQGNSA. The CDR3 sequence: CASSFQGSGTEAFF. Written as DNA, the CDR3 is TGTGCCAGCAGCTTTCAGGGTTCAGGCACTGAAGCTTTCTTT.